These T cell receptor beta chains were read from a single sample in a study of cytomegalovirus exposure and HLA in healthy donors. Assay: immunoSEQ multiplex PCR; the TCRdb copy retains only in-frame clones and omits some. The sample includes about 160,000 clones, roughly four fifths of them seen just once. Sequenced material: PBMCs. Every receptor here comes from a woman between 50 and 59 years old in good health and CMV-seronegative. The CDR3 runs from the conserved cysteine through the conserved F or W. The D gene is left open where the match is weak. Some rows mark clone size as missing; the rest say once, few, many or name a class of expanded clone.

CDR3 DNA: TGCGCCAGCAGCTGGACAGGGGGAGAGGTAGAGACCCAGTACTTC
CDR3 protein: CASSWTGGEVETQYF
clone size: .
V gene: TRBV5-1
CDR3 length: 15
D gene: TRBD1
J gene: TRBJ2-5

CDR3 DNA: TGTGCCAGCAGCATTGACCGGGACAACGAGCAGTACTTC
CDR3 protein: CASSIDRDNEQYF
clone size: .
V gene: TRBV7-7
CDR3 length: 13
D gene: .
J gene: TRBJ2-7

CDR3 DNA: TGTGCCAGCACGCACAGCCCCGGATACGAGCAGTACTTC
CDR3 protein: CASTHSPGYEQYF
clone size: .
V gene: TRBV2
CDR3 length: 13
D gene: .
J gene: TRBJ2-7

CDR3 DNA: TGTGCCAGCAGCCCCGGGGACAATGAGCAGTTCTTC
CDR3 protein: CASSPGDNEQFF
clone size: .
V gene: TRBV9
CDR3 length: 12
D gene: .
J gene: TRBJ2-1

CDR3 DNA: TGTGCCAGCAGTTTGGGACAGAAAAACATTCAGTACTTC
CDR3 protein: CASSLGQKNIQYF
clone size: .
V gene: TRBV27
CDR3 length: 13
D gene: TRBD1
J gene: TRBJ2-4

CDR3 DNA: TGTGCCAGCAGTGAAAACCTGGGAGTTCTTAGAGATACGCAGTATTTT
CDR3 protein: CASSENLGVLRDTQYF
clone size: .
V gene: TRBV5-6
CDR3 length: 16
D gene: .
J gene: TRBJ2-3

CDR3 DNA: TGTGCCAGCAGCTACGACAGGGCGGGTGGCTATGGCTACACCTTC
CDR3 protein: CASSYDRAGGYGYTF
clone size: .
V gene: TRBV6-6
CDR3 length: 15
D gene: TRBD1
J gene: TRBJ1-2

CDR3 DNA: TGTGCCAGTAGTAAGGAGACGAATTCCTACGAGCAGTACTTC
CDR3 protein: CASSKETNSYEQYF
clone size: .
V gene: TRBV19
CDR3 length: 14
D gene: .
J gene: TRBJ2-7

CDR3 DNA: TGTGCCAGCAGCTCCAGGGTTGGAAACACCATATATTTT
CDR3 protein: CASSSRVGNTIYF
clone size: .
V gene: TRBV7-2
CDR3 length: 13
D gene: .
J gene: TRBJ1-3

CDR3 DNA: TGTGCCAGCTCCCGTACTACGGGACTAGCGGGAAGCGAGCAGTACTTC
CDR3 protein: CASSRTTGLAGSEQYF
clone size: .
V gene: TRBV18
CDR3 length: 16
D gene: TRBD2
J gene: TRBJ2-7

CDR3 DNA: TGTGCCAGCAGCTTTGACAGGGGATGGACTGAAGCTTTCTTT
CDR3 protein: CASSFDRGWTEAFF
clone size: .
V gene: TRBV7-9
CDR3 length: 14
D gene: TRBD1
J gene: TRBJ1-1

CDR3 DNA: TGTGCCAGTAGTATCGGACAGGGAGACACCATATATTTT
CDR3 protein: CASSIGQGDTIYF
clone size: once
V gene: TRBV19
CDR3 length: 13
D gene: TRBD1
J gene: TRBJ1-3

CDR3 DNA: TGCGCCAGCAGCCAATCAGTCGGGACAAGTAACTCCTACGAGCAGTACTTC
CDR3 protein: CASSQSVGTSNSYEQYF
clone size: .
V gene: TRBV4-1
CDR3 length: 17
D gene: .
J gene: TRBJ2-7

CDR3 DNA: TGTGCCAGCAGCTTGGGACAGGGGTTTGGGTCACCCCTCCACTTT
CDR3 protein: CASSLGQGFGSPLHF
clone size: .
V gene: TRBV5-6
CDR3 length: 15
D gene: TRBD1
J gene: TRBJ1-6

CDR3 DNA: TGCGCCAGCAGCAAGGGACTAGCGGGAATCGAGGCTGAGCAGTTCTTC
CDR3 protein: CASSKGLAGIEAEQFF
clone size: .
V gene: TRBV5-1
CDR3 length: 16
D gene: TRBD2
J gene: TRBJ2-1

CDR3 DNA: TGTGCCAGCAGTTTATTACCGGTCTCGGGGACTGAAGCTTTCTTT
CDR3 protein: CASSLLPVSGTEAFF
clone size: .
V gene: TRBV27
CDR3 length: 15
D gene: .
J gene: TRBJ1-1

CDR3 DNA: TGTGCCAGCAGCTTAAGAAGTAGCACCGGGGAGCTGTTTTTT
CDR3 protein: CASSLRSSTGELFF
clone size: .
V gene: TRBV7-6
CDR3 length: 14
D gene: .
J gene: TRBJ2-2

CDR3 DNA: TGTGCCAGCAGTTACTTGGGGACAGTTCACACCGGGGAGCTGTTTTTT
CDR3 protein: CASSYLGTVHTGELFF
clone size: .
V gene: TRBV6-5
CDR3 length: 16
D gene: TRBD1
J gene: TRBJ2-2

CDR3 DNA: TGTGCCAGCAGCTTTAGCCGAGTCACCGGGGAGCTGTTTTTT
CDR3 protein: CASSFSRVTGELFF
clone size: .
V gene: TRBV7-9
CDR3 length: 14
D gene: .
J gene: TRBJ2-2

CDR3 DNA: TGCGCCAGCAGCCCCTGGGGGGTAAAAGAGACCCAGTACTTC
CDR3 protein: CASSPWGVKETQYF
clone size: once
V gene: TRBV5-1
CDR3 length: 14
D gene: .
J gene: TRBJ2-5

CDR3 DNA: TGCGCCAGCAGCAACAACCGACAGGCTTCAACTAATGAAAAACTGTTTTTT
CDR3 protein: CASSNNRQASTNEKLFF
clone size: once
V gene: TRBV5-1
CDR3 length: 17
D gene: .
J gene: TRBJ1-4

CDR3 DNA: TGTGCCAGCACCACGACCCCGACAGGTGGCTACACCTTC
CDR3 protein: CASTTTPTGGYTF
clone size: few
V gene: TRBV2
CDR3 length: 13
D gene: .
J gene: TRBJ1-2

CDR3 DNA: TGTGCCAGCAGCTTAAACCCAGGCAACTATGGCTACACCTTC
CDR3 protein: CASSLNPGNYGYTF
clone size: .
V gene: TRBV7-2
CDR3 length: 14
D gene: .
J gene: TRBJ1-2

CDR3 DNA: TGTGCCAGCAGTGAAGGAGGGTACGGCAATTCACCCCTCCACTTT
CDR3 protein: CASSEGGYGNSPLHF
clone size: .
V gene: TRBV6-1
CDR3 length: 15
D gene: .
J gene: TRBJ1-6

CDR3 DNA: TGTGCCAGCAGTCGGCAGGGGGGAGGCGAGCAGTACTTC
CDR3 protein: CASSRQGGGEQYF
clone size: .
V gene: TRBV2
CDR3 length: 13
D gene: .
J gene: TRBJ2-7

CDR3 DNA: TGTGCCAGCAGCTTAGACAGGGTAAACTATGGCTACACCTTC
CDR3 protein: CASSLDRVNYGYTF
clone size: once
V gene: TRBV7-8
CDR3 length: 14
D gene: .
J gene: TRBJ1-2

CDR3 DNA: TGTGCCAGCAGCGTAACAGGGGACAGCAATCAGCCCCAGCATTTT
CDR3 protein: CASSVTGDSNQPQHF
clone size: .
V gene: TRBV7-2
CDR3 length: 15
D gene: TRBD1
J gene: TRBJ1-5

CDR3 DNA: TGTGCCAGCGCCTTAACTAGCGGGAGGGCAGATACGCAGTATTTT
CDR3 protein: CASALTSGRADTQYF
clone size: .
V gene: TRBV5-4
CDR3 length: 15
D gene: TRBD2
J gene: TRBJ2-3

CDR3 DNA: TGTGCCAGCAGTGACCCGGGACAGTCCTCCTACGAGCAGTACTTC
CDR3 protein: CASSDPGQSSYEQYF
clone size: .
V gene: TRBV6-1
CDR3 length: 15
D gene: TRBD1
J gene: TRBJ2-7

CDR3 DNA: TGTGCCAGCAGCGAGACTAGCGTTTACGAGCAGTACTTC
CDR3 protein: CASSETSVYEQYF
clone size: .
V gene: TRBV5-6
CDR3 length: 13
D gene: TRBD2
J gene: TRBJ2-7

CDR3 DNA: TGTGCCATCAATTCCGTCCCGGGACTAGCGGGAGGGAGATCCTACGAGCAGTACTTC
CDR3 protein: CAINSVPGLAGGRSYEQYF
clone size: .
V gene: TRBV10-3
CDR3 length: 19
D gene: TRBD2
J gene: TRBJ2-7

CDR3 DNA: TGTGCCAGCAGCGGGGGACTAGCGGGGGCCTACGAGCAGTACTTC
CDR3 protein: CASSGGLAGAYEQYF
clone size: .
V gene: TRBV9
CDR3 length: 15
D gene: TRBD2
J gene: TRBJ2-7

CDR3 DNA: TGTGCCAGCAGCTCCGGAGGCGGGGGGGCCTCAGAGACCCAGTACTTC
CDR3 protein: CASSSGGGGASETQYF
clone size: .
V gene: TRBV5-4
CDR3 length: 16
D gene: TRBD2
J gene: TRBJ2-5

CDR3 DNA: TGTGCCAGCAGCTCAGGGGATGAGCAGTTCTTC
CDR3 protein: CASSSGDEQFF
clone size: once
V gene: TRBV7-9
CDR3 length: 11
D gene: .
J gene: TRBJ2-1

CDR3 DNA: TGTGCCAGCAGTCGCGGAGGTGAGCAGTTCTTC
CDR3 protein: CASSRGGEQFF
clone size: .
V gene: TRBV6-5
CDR3 length: 11
D gene: .
J gene: TRBJ2-1

CDR3 DNA: TGTGCCAGCAGCGCACGACAGGGGCTGAACACTGAAGCTTTCTTT
CDR3 protein: CASSARQGLNTEAFF
clone size: .
V gene: TRBV11-3
CDR3 length: 15
D gene: TRBD1
J gene: TRBJ1-1

CDR3 DNA: TGTGCCGCACACCGAGCCGGGGAGCCCCCAGATACGCAGTATTTT
CDR3 protein: CAAHRAGEPPDTQYF
clone size: .
V gene: TRBV6-5
CDR3 length: 15
D gene: .
J gene: TRBJ2-3

CDR3 DNA: TGTGCCAGCAGGCCAACAGGGGGGGCCGGTGAAGCTTTCTTT
CDR3 protein: CASRPTGGAGEAFF
clone size: .
V gene: TRBV6-6
CDR3 length: 14
D gene: TRBD1
J gene: TRBJ1-1

CDR3 DNA: TGTGCCAGCTCACCCGGGAGGAAGACTTACGAGCAGTACTTC
CDR3 protein: CASSPGRKTYEQYF
clone size: .
V gene: TRBV18
CDR3 length: 14
D gene: TRBD2
J gene: TRBJ2-7

CDR3 DNA: TGTGCCAGCAGTGGGGAGGGGCTAAGGGAGCAGTACTTC
CDR3 protein: CASSGEGLREQYF
clone size: .
V gene: TRBV6-1
CDR3 length: 13
D gene: TRBD2
J gene: TRBJ2-7

CDR3 DNA: TGTTCCAGCAGCTATCCGGGACAGAGGCCGAACTATGGCTACACCTTC
CDR3 protein: CSSSYPGQRPNYGYTF
clone size: .
V gene: TRBV7-9
CDR3 length: 16
D gene: TRBD1
J gene: TRBJ1-2

CDR3 DNA: TGTGCCACCCTCCGGGGGAGCACAGATACGCAGTATTTT
CDR3 protein: CATLRGSTDTQYF
clone size: .
V gene: TRBV6-5
CDR3 length: 13
D gene: .
J gene: TRBJ2-3

CDR3 DNA: TGTGCCAGCAGTTCCGACAGGGCCTATTCACCCCTCCACTTT
CDR3 protein: CASSSDRAYSPLHF
clone size: .
V gene: TRBV6-5
CDR3 length: 14
D gene: TRBD1
J gene: TRBJ1-6

CDR3 DNA: TGTGCCACCAGCACCGGGGACTTTGGGAGGGCTTTCTTT
CDR3 protein: CATSTGDFGRAFF
clone size: .
V gene: TRBV15
CDR3 length: 13
D gene: .
J gene: TRBJ1-1

CDR3 DNA: TGTGCCAGCAGTCCCCGGACAGGCTTGTTTGGCTACACCTTC
CDR3 protein: CASSPRTGLFGYTF
clone size: .
V gene: TRBV6-5
CDR3 length: 14
D gene: TRBD1
J gene: TRBJ1-2

CDR3 DNA: TGTGCCAGCAGAGATACCGGACAGAACACTGAAGCTTTCTTT
CDR3 protein: CASRDTGQNTEAFF
clone size: .
V gene: TRBV28
CDR3 length: 14
D gene: .
J gene: TRBJ1-1

CDR3 DNA: TGTGCCAGCAGTTTATTAGGAGGGACGACAGGGGGCGGGGGCTATGGCTACACCTTC
CDR3 protein: CASSLLGGTTGGGGYGYTF
clone size: once
V gene: TRBV28
CDR3 length: 19
D gene: TRBD1
J gene: TRBJ1-2

CDR3 DNA: TGTGCCAGCAGTGACTCGAGTCGCGGTAATTCACCCCTCCACTTT
CDR3 protein: CASSDSSRGNSPLHF
clone size: once
V gene: TRBV6-4
CDR3 length: 15
D gene: .
J gene: TRBJ1-6

CDR3 DNA: TGTGCCAGCAGCTTCGGGGGGGCCTCCTACGAGCAGTACTTC
CDR3 protein: CASSFGGASYEQYF
clone size: .
V gene: TRBV5-6
CDR3 length: 14
D gene: TRBD2
J gene: TRBJ2-7